This note documents a single T cell receptor (beta chain) sequence. It has no known antigen specificity. One base away there is no much larger clone; base qualities are not given. These data are taken from a study of response to subunit inactivated influenza vaccine (dated by TCRdb to about 2018). General notes on the study: To follow how T cells responded to a trivalent subunit inactivated influenza vaccine, the researchers relied on deep quantitative profiling of the T cell receptor repertoire. Points the paper makes about the study in general: The authors suggested that each seasonal influenza vaccination may recruit only a limited number of new T cells.

Libraries were prepared through RT-PCR. Reads for this sample came from an Illumina HiSeq 2500. TCRdb reanalyzed the raw reads on its own, using fastp at Q25 for trimming and MiXCR for clone calling, and kept in-frame beta chains. Every distinct CDR3 protein forms one entry, paired with its most common genes and DNA. Here the sample has around 710,000 distinct CDR3 sequences; about 15% occur a single time. The ten largest clones take up 6.5% to 8.5% of the sample. Sequencing used PBMCs from blood, obtained roughly 15 days before vaccination. The source of this sequence is a man between 50 and 59 years old who received an inactivated influenza vaccine. Donor details come from another sample of the same person, matched by shared clones.

The CDR3 in this case is CASSQDPRERDEQFF. The sequenced DNA: TGTGCCAGCAGCCAAGATCCGCGGGAGAGAGATGAGCAGTTCTTC. The chain is assembled from TRBV4-2 and TRBJ2-1, and 7 junctional nucleotides match TRBD2. From the cysteine up to the phenylalanine, the CDR3 has a length of 15 residues. Only the CDR3 portion is preserved as DNA: 45 bases, with reading frame beginning at the first base. After removal of 0 bases from V and 8 bases from J, the junction retains 7 bases not matched to a gene. CDR1 and CDR2, per the germline V gene, are LGHNA and YNFKEQ.